This T cell receptor beta chain emerged from a study of blood T cell repertoires in COVID-19. Study as a whole: Spain, Italy and the United States supplied samples that represented acute and convalescent COVID-19.

The CDR3 is 13 amino acids. Worth noting for this clone: At one of its ends the junction is not consistent with the germline gene, which may arise from a read error.

Original processing notes: Amplification with reference gene primers provided the estimates of nucleated cell counts. The table came from immunoSEQ multiplex PCR; TCRdb's copy has only in-frame clones and leaves some out. The DNA was the basis for D and trimming; V, J and clone size are from that table. The sample contains 150,000 to 200,000 clones, 60% to 80% of which appear only once. This TCR derives from a woman in her 70s with acute or convalescent COVID-19. The chain uses TRBV12-3 or TRBV12-4 and TRBJ1-5; D is unclear. Source material: peripheral blood. CDR3 amino acids: CASSLEYDQPQHF. CDR3 nucleotides: TGTGCAAGCAGTTTGGAGTATGATCAGCCCCAGCATTTT.